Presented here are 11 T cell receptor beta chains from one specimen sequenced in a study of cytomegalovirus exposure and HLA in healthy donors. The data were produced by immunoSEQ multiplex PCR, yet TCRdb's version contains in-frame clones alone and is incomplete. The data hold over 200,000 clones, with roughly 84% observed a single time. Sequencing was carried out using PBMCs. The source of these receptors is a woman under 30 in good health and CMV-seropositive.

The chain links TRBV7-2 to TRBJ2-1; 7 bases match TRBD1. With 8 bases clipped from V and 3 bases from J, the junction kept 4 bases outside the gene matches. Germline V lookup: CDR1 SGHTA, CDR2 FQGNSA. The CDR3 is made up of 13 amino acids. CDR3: CASGQDSYNEQFF. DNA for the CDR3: TGTGCCAGCGGACAGGACAGCTACAATGAGCAGTTCTTC.

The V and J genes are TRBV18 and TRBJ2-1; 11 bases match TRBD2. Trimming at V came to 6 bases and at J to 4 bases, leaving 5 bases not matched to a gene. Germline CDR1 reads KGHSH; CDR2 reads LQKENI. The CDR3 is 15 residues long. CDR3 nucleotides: TGTGCCAGCTCCTCCGGGACTAGCGGTTACAATGAGCAGTTCTTC. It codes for CASSSGTSGYNEQFF.

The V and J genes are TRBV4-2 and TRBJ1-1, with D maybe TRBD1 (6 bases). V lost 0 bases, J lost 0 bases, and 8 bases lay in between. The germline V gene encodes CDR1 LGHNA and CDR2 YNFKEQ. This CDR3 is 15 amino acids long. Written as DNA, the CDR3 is TGTGCCAGCAGCCAAGAGACAGGTCTGAACACTGAAGCTTTCTTT. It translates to CASSQETGLNTEAFF.

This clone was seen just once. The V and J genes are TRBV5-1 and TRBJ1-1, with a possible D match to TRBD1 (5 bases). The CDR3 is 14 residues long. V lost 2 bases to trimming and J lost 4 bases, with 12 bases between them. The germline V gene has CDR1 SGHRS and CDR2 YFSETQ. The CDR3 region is CASSFTRVGTEAFF. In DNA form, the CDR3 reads TGCGCCAGCAGCTTCACCAGGGTCGGCACTGAAGCTTTCTTT.

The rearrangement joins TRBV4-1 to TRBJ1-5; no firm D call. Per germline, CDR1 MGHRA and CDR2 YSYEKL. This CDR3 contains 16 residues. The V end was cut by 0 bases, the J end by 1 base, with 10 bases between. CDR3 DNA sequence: TGCGCCAGCAGCCAAGAGTTGGGCAGAAGCAATCAGCCCCAGCATTTT. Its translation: CASSQELGRSNQPQHF.

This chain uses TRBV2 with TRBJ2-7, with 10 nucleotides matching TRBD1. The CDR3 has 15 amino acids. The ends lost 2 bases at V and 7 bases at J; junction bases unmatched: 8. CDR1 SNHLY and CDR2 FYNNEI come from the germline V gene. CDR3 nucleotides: TGTGCCAGCAGTGAACGACGACAGGGGGCAGGGGAGCAGTACTTC. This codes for CASSERRQGAGEQYF.

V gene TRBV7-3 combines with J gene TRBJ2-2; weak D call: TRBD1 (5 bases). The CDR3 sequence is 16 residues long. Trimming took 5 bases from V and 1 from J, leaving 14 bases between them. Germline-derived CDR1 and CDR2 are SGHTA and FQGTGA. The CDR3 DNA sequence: TGTGCCAGCAGCCAGGTCCAGGGATTGAACACCGGGGAGCTGTTTTTT. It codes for CASSQVQGLNTGELFF.

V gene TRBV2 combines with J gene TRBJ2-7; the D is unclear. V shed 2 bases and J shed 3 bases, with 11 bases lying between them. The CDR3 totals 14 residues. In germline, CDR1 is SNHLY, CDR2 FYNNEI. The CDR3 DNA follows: TGTGCCAGCAGTGAACTCTTGACAAACTACGAGCAGTACTTC. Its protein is CASSELLTNYEQYF.

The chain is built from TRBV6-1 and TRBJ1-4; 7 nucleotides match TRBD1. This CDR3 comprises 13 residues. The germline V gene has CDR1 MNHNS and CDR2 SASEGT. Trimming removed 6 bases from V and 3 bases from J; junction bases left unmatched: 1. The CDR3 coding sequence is TGTGCCAGCAGGGGACAGTCTAATGAAAAACTGTTTTTT. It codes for CASRGQSNEKLFF.

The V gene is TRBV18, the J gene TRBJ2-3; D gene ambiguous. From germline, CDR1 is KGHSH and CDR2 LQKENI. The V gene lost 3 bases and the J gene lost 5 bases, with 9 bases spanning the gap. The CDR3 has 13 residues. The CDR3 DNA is TGTGCCAGCTCACCTGGAGAGCGAGATACGCAGTATTTT. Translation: CASSPGERDTQYF.

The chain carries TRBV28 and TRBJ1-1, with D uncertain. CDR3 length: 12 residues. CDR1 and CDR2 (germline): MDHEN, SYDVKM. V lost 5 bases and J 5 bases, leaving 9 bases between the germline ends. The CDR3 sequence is CASSTGGTEAFF. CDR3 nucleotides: TGTGCCAGCAGTACCGGAGGGACTGAAGCTTTCTTT.